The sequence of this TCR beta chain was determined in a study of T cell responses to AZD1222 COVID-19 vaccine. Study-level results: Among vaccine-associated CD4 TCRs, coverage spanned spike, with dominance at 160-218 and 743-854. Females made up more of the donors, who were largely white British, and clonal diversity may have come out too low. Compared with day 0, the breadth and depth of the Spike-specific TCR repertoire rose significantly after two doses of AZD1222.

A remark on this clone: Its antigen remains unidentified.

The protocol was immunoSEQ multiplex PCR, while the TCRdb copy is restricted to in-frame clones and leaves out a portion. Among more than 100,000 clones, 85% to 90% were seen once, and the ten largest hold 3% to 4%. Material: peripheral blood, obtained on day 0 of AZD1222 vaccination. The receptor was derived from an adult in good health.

This chain's CDR3 is CASSLPPGTGDGETQYF. CDR3 nucleotide sequence: TGTGCCAGCAGCCTTCCCCCCGGGACAGGGGATGGAGAGACCCAGTACTTC. The V call is TRBV5-5, the J call TRBJ2-5, with TRBD1 identical over 10 bases. CDR1 and CDR2 (germline): SGHKS, YYEKEE (reference sequence). The CDR3 contains 17 residues. Unmatched junction bases numbered 13, after V lost 4 bases and J lost 4 bases.